Many counts were recorded for the clone carrying this T cell receptor beta chain. Its antigen remains unknown. This specimen belongs to a study of blood T cells in healthy people across ages. On the study more broadly: Through template switching, about one barcoded beta molecule was captured per two T cells, as measured in model experiments. Notes on the study in general: The long-lived group displayed more naive CD4+ cells, plus higher diversity, than the aged donors did. A roughly linear age-dependent decrease characterized TCR beta diversity per million T cells.

The CDR3 covers 16 residues. CDR1 WSHSY and CDR2 SAAADI come from the germline V gene. The J segment lost 6 bases and the V segment lost 7 bases, leaving 14 bases of the junction unmatched. Then a second PCR, running roughly 6 to 11 cycles, was carried out with a sample-barcoded 5' primer and a J-beta primer mix. TCRdb ran MiXCR on the 5' RACE reads and lists one entry per CDR3 protein. The sample lists 850,000 or so distinct CDR3 sequences, 29% occurring once. Every donor gave roughly 9.6 milliliters of peripheral blood. The chain has TRBV10-2 and TRBJ1-5, with 8 positions matching TRBD1. The sequence derives from a woman of 80 years or more in good health. Sequenced: blood. CDR3 DNA sequence: TGCGCCAGCAAAAAATCTCAGGGGACAGGAAGTCAGCCCCAGCATTTT. Translated, it gives CASKKSQGTGSQPQHF.